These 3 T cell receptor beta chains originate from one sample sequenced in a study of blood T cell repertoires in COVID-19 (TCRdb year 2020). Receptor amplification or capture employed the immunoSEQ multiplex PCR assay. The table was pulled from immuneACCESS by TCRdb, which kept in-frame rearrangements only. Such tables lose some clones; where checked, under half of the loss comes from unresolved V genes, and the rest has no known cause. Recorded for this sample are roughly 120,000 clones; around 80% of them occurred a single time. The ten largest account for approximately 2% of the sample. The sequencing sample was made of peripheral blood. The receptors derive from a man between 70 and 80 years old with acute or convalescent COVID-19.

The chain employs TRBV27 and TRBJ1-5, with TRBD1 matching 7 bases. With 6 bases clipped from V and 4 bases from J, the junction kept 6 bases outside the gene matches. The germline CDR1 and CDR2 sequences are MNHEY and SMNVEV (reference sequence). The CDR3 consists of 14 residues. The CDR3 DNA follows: TGTGCCAGCAGACACGGGACAGATAATCAGCCCCAGCATTTT. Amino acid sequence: CASRHGTDNQPQHF.

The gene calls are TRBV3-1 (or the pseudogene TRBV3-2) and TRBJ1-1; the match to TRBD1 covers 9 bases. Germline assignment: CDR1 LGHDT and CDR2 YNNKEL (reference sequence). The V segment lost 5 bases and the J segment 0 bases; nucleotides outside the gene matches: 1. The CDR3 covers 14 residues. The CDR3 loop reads CASSGQGMNTEAFF. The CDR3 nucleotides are TGTGCCAGCAGCGGACAGGGGATGAACACTGAAGCTTTCTTT.

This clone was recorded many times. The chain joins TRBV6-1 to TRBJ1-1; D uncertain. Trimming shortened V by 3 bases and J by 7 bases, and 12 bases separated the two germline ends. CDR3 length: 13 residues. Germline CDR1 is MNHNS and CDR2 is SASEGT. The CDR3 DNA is TGTGCCAGCAGTGATAAAATGTCGAGTGAAGCTTTCTTT. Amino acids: CASSDKMSSEAFF.